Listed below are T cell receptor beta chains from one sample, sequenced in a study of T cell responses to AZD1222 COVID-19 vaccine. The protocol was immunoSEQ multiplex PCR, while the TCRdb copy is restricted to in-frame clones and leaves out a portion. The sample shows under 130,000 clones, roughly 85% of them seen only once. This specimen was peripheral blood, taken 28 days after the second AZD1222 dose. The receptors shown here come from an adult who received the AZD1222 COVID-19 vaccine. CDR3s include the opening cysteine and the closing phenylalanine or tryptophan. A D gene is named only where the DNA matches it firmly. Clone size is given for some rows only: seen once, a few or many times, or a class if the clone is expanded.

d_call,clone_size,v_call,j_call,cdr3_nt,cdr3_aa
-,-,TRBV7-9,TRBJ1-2,TGTGCCAGCAGCTTAGGTGGAGGGAACGGCTACACCTTC,CASSLGGGNGYTF
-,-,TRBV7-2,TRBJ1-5,TGTGCCAGCAGCTTTGACAGAGGCAATCAGCCCCAGCATTTT,CASSFDRGNQPQHF
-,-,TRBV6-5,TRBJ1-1,TGTGCCAGCAGTTACCTGAGTATGAACACTGAAGCTTTCTTT,CASSYLSMNTEAFF
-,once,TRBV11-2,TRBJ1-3,TGTGCCAGCAGCCCGCAGCCAGCCAGCTCTGGAAACACCATATATTTT,CASSPQPASSGNTIYF
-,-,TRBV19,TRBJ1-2,TGTGCCAGTAGTATGACTGGGACCCATCTCGACTATGGCTACACCTTC,CASSMTGTHLDYGYTF
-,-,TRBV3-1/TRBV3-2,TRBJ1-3,TGTGCCAGCAGCCTGATTCGTGGGGCGAGTGGAAACACCATATATTTT,CASSLIRGASGNTIYF
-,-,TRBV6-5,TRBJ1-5,TGTGCCAGCAGTTACTCTCCAAGTCAGCCCCAGCATTTT,CASSYSPSQPQHF
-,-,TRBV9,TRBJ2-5,TGTGCCAGCAGCGTAGAGATCGGGACCAGGGAGACCCAGTACTTC,CASSVEIGTRETQYF
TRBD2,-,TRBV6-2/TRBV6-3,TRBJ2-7,TGTGCCAGCAGTTTGGGACTAGCGGACTCCTACGAGCAGTACTTC,CASSLGLADSYEQYF
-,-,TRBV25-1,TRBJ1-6,TGTGCCAGCAGTGGGACTAAGTCCCCCCTCCACTTT,CASSGTKSPLHF
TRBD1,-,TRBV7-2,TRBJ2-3,TGTGCCAGCAGCTCAAGGACAGGAACAGATACGCAGTATTTT,CASSSRTGTDTQYF
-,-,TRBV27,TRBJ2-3,TGTGCCAGCAGGGTTCCGGGAAGTTCACCCGGACCGCAGTATTTT,CASRVPGSSPGPQYF
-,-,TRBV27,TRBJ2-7,TGTGCCAGCAAACGAGGCAGCATCTCCTACGAGCAGTACTTC,CASKRGSISYEQYF
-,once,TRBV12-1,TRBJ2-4,TGTGCCAGCAGCTTTGACAGGGGGCTAGCCAAAAACATTCAGTACTTC,CASSFDRGLAKNIQYF
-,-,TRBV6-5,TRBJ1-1,TGTGCCAGCAGTCGGGGCAGAAACACTGAAGCTTTCTTT,CASSRGRNTEAFF
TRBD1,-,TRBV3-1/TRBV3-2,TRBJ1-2,TGTGCCAGCAGCCAAGGAGGACAGGGCAGAGGCTACACCTTC,CASSQGGQGRGYTF
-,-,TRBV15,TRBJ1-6,TGTGCCACCAGCTCAGATAGAAAGGGGAACAGTTCACCCCTCCACTTT,CATSSDRKGNSSPLHF
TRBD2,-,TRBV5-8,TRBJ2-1,TGTGCCAGCAGCCCCGGGACTAGCGGGAGTGAGCAGTTCTTC,CASSPGTSGSEQFF
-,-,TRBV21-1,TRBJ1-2,TGTGCCAGCAGCGCTTGGGGGGGGCTCTATGGCTACACCTTC,CASSAWGGLYGYTF
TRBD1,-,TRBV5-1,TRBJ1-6,TGCGCCAGCAGCTTGACAGGGGGCAATAATTCACCCCTCCACTTT,CASSLTGGNNSPLHF
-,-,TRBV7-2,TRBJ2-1,TGTGCCAGCAGCGTCGCCGGGACACGAAACAATGAGCAGTTCTTC,CASSVAGTRNNEQFF
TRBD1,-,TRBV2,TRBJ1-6,TGTGCCAGCAGTGAATGGACCGACAGGGACAACCACTTT,CASSEWTDRDNHF
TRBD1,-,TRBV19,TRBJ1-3,TGTGCCAGTAGTATCCCGCTCGGACAGGGCTCTGGAAACACCATATATTTT,CASSIPLGQGSGNTIYF
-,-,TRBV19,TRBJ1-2,TGTGCCAGTAGTCCACTCTCTTTCGGGACCTTTTATGGCTACACCTTC,CASSPLSFGTFYGYTF
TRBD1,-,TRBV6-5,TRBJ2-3,TGTGCCAGCAGTTACGCCGGGACAGGGGGCGCAAATACGCAGTATTTT,CASSYAGTGGANTQYF
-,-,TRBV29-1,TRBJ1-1,TGCAGCGTTGAAGGTAGTGGGGAGGAAGCTTTCTTT,CSVEGSGEEAFF
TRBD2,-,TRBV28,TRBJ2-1,TGTGCCAGCAGTTTAATAGCGGGGGACTACAATGAGCAGTTCTTC,CASSLIAGDYNEQFF
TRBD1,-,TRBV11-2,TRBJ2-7,TGTGCCAGCAGCACAACCCGGGACAGGGGGCTACGCTCCTACGAGCAGTACTTC,CASSTTRDRGLRSYEQYF
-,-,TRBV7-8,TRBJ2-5,TGTGCCAGCAGCCCTGCGAGGACCCGCCGCCCCCAAGAGACCCAGTACTTC,CASSPARTRRPQETQYF
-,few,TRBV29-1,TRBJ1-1,TGCAGCGTAGGTGAGAACACTGAAGCTTTCTTT,CSVGENTEAFF
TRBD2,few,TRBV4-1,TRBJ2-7,TGCGCCAGCAGCCTGGAGGGTAGCGGGAGCTCCTACGAGCAGTACTTC,CASSLEGSGSSYEQYF
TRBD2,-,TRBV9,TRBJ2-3,TGTGCCAGCAGCGCTGGGACTAGCGGGACCGCAGATACGCAGTATTTT,CASSAGTSGTADTQYF
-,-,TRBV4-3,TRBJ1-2,TGCGCCAGCAGCCATGGAGGAAATCATGGCTACACCTTC,CASSHGGNHGYTF
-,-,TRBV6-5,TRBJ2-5,TGTGCCAGCAGTTACTCGAGAATGGGGGAGACCCAGTACTTC,CASSYSRMGETQYF
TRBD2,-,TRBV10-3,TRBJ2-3,TGTGCCATCAGTGAGAGCGGGAGGGTCACAGATACGCAGTATTTT,CAISESGRVTDTQYF
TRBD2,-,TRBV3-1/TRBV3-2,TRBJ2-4,TGTGCCAGCAGCCTCGAGGGGGCGCTAGCGGGAGTGCTCGCCAAAAACATTCAGTACTTC,CASSLEGALAGVLAKNIQYF
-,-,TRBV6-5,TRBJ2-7,TGTGCCAGCCATAGGCACATTCCCAGCGAGCAGTACTTC,CASHRHIPSEQYF
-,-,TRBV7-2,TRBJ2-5,TGTGCCAGCAGCTTAGCGGTCGGTCCTGACCCCTCCCAAGAGACCCAGTACTTC,CASSLAVGPDPSQETQYF
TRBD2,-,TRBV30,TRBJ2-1,TGTGCCTGGAAATCTCTAGCGGGCTCCTACAATGAGCAGTTCTTC,CAWKSLAGSYNEQFF
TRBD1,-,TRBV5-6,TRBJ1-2,TGTGCCAGCAGCCTGGGACAGGGGGCTTTTTATGGCTACACCTTC,CASSLGQGAFYGYTF
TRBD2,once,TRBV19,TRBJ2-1,TGTGCCAGTAGTATCGGGTGGCTTAGCGGGAGGCCCAGAGAACGAACTGAGCAGTTCTTC,CASSIGWLSGRPRERTEQFF
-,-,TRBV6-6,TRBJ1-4,TGTGCCAGCAGTTACGGGGCGGGGAAAGAAAAACTGTTTTTT,CASSYGAGKEKLFF
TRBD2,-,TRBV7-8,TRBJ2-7,TGTGCCAGCAGCTTAGACCTAGCGGGAGGTAACGAGCAGTACTTC,CASSLDLAGGNEQYF
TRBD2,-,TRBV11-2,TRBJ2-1,TGTGCCAGCAGCTTAAAGTTGGGCGGGAGTGAGCAGTTCTTC,CASSLKLGGSEQFF
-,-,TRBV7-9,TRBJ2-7,TGTGCCAGCAAGAGGGGGGACGCCTACGAGCAGTACTTC,CASKRGDAYEQYF
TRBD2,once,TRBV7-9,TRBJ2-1,TGTGCCAGCAGCCTGAGCGGGAGTTGGGGCAATGAGCAGTTCTTC,CASSLSGSWGNEQFF